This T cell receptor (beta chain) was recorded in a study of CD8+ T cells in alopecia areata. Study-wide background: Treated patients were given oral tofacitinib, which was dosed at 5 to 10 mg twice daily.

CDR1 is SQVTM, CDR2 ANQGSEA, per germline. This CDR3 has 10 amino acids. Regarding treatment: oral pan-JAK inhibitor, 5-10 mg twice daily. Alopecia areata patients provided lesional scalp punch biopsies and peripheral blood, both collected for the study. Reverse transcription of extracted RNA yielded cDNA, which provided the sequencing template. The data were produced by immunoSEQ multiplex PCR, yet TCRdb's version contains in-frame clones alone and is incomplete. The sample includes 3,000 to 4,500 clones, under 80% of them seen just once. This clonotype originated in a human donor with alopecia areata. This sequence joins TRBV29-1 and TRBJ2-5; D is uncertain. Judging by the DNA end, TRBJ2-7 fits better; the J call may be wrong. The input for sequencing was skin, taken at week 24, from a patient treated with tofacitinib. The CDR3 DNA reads TGCAGCGTGGGCATAGGCGAGCAGTACTTC. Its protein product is CSVGIGEQYF.